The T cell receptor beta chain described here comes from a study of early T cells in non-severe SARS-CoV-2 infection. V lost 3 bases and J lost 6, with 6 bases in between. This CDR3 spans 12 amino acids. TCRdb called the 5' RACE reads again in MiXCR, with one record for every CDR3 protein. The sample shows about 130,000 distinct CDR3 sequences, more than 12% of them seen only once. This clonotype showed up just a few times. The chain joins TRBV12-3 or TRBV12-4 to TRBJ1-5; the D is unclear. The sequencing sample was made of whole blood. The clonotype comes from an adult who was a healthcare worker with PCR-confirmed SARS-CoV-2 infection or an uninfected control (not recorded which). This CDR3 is CASSLESQPQHF. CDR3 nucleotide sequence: TGTGCCAGCAGTTTGGAGTCTCAGCCCCAGCATTTT.